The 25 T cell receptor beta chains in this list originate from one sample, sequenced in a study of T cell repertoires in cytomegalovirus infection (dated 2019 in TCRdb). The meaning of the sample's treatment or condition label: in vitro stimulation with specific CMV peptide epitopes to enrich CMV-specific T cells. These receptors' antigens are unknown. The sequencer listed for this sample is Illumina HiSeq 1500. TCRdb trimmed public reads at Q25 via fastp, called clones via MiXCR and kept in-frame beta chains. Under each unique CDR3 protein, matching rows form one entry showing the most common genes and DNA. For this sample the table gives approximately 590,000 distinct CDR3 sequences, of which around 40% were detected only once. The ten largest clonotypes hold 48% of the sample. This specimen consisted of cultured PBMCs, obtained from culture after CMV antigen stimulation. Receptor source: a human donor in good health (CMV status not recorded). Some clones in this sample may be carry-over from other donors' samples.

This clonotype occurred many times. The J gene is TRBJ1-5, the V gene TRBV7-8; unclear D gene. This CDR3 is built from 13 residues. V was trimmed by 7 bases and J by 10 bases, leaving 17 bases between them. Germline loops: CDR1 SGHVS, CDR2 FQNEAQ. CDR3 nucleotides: TGTGCCAGCAAGGGCCCGGTGGGTAGTCCCCAGCATTTT. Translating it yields CASKGPVGSPQHF.

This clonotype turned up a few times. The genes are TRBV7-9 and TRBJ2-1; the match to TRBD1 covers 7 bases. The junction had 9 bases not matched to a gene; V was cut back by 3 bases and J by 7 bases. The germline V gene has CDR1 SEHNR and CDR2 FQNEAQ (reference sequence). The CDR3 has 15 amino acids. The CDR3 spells CASSFFSTGKNEQFF. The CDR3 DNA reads TGTGCCAGCAGCTTTTTCTCGACAGGGAAAAATGAGCAGTTCTTC.

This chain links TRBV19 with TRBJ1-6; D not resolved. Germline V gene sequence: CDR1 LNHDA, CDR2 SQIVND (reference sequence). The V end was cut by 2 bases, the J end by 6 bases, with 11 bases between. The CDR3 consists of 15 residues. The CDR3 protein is CASSIRTAPNSPLHF. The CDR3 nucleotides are TGTGCCAGTAGTATAAGAACGGCGCCTAATTCACCCCTCCACTTT. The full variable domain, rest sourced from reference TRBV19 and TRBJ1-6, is DGGITQSPKYLFRKEGQNVTLSCEQNLNHDAMYWYRQDPGQGLRLIYYSQIVNDFQKGDIAEGYSVSREKKESFPLTVTSAQKNPTAFYLCASSIRTAPNSPLHFGNGTRLTVT.

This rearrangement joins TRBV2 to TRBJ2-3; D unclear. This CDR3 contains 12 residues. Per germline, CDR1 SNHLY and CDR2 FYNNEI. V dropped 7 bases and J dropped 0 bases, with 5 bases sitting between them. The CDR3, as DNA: TGTGCCAGCACACTCAGCACAGATACGCAGTATTTT. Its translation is CASTLSTDTQYF.

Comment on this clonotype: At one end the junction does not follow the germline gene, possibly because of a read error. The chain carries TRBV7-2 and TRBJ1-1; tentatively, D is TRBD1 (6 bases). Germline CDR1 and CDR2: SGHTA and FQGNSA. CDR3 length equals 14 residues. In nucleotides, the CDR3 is TGTGCCTGCAGTTTCGACAGTAGGGGGACTGAAGCTTTCTTT. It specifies CACSFDSRGTEAFF.

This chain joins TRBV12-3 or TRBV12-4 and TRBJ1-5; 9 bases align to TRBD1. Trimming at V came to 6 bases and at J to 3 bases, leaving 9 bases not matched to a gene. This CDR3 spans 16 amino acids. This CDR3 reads CASRTGGRGPNQPQHF. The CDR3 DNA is TGTGCCAGCAGGACAGGGGGTAGGGGTCCCAATCAGCCCCAGCATTTT.

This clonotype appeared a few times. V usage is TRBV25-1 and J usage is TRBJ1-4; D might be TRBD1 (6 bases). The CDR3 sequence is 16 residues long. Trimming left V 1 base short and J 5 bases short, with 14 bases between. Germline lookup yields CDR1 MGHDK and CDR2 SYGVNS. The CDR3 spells CASSESGTGRNEKLFF. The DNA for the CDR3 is TGTGCCAGCAGTGAATCAGGTACAGGGCGGAATGAAAAACTGTTTTTT.

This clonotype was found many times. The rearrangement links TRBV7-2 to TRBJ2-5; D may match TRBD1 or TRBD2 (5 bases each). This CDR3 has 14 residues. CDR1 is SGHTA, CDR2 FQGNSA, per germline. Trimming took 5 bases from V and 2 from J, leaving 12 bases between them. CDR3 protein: CASSPNGAQETQYF. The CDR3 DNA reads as TGTGCCAGCAGCCCCAACGGGGCACAAGAGACCCAGTACTTC.

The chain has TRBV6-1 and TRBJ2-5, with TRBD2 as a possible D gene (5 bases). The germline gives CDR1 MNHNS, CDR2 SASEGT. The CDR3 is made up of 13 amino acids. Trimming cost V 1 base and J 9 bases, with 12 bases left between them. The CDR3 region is CASSEGTFMAQYF. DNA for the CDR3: TGTGCCAGCAGTGAAGGGACTTTTATGGCCCAGTACTTC.

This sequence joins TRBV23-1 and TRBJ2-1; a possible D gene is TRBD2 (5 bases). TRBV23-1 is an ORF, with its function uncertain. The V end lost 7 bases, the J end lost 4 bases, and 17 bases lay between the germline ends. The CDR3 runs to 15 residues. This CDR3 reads CASTPLGDQYNEQFF. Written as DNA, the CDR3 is TGCGCCAGCACACCCTTGGGAGACCAGTACAATGAGCAGTTCTTC.

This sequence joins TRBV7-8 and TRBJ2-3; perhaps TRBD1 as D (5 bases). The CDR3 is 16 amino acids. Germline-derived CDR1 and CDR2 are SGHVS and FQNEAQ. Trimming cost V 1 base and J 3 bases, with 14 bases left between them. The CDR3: CASSLGAARGTDTQYF. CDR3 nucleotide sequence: TGTGCCAGCAGCTTAGGTGCGGCTAGGGGTACAGATACGCAGTATTTT. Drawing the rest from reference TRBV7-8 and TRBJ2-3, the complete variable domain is GAGVSQSPRYKVAKRGQDVALRCDPISGHVSLFWYQQALGQGPEFLTYFQNEAQLDKSGLPSDRFFAERPEGSVSTLKIQRTQQEDSAVYLCASSLGAARGTDTQYFGPGTRLTVL.

CDR3 DNA sequence: TGTGCCAGCAGTTTTGTCGGAGAGCAGTTCTTC. It encodes CASSFVGEQFF. This rearrangement joins TRBV12-3 or TRBV12-4 to TRBJ2-1; D is ambiguous. V was clipped by 3 bases and J by 10 bases, with 7 bases between them. The CDR3 is 11 residues long.

CDR3 sequence (DNA): TGTGCCAGCAGCCACTACCAGGGAAACTACGAGCAGTACTTC. Its protein product is CASSHYQGNYEQYF. V and J are TRBV14 and TRBJ2-7; the D gene is possibly TRBD1 (5 bases). Trimming took off 3 bases at V and 3 bases at J, with 12 bases between the two ends. Germline CDR1 reads SGHDN; CDR2 reads FVKESK. The CDR3 extends over 14 amino acids.

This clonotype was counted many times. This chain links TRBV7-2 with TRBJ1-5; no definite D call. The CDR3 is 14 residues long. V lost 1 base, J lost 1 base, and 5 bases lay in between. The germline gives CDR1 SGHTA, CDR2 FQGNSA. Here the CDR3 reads CASSLVHSNQPQHF. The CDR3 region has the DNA TGTGCCAGCAGCTTAGTACACAGCAATCAGCCCCAGCATTTT.

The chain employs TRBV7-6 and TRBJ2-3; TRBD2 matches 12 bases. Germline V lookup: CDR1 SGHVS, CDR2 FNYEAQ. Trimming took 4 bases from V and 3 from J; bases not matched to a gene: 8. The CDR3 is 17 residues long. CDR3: CASSSSLAGGTTDTQYF. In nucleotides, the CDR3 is TGTGCCAGCAGCTCCTCTCTAGCGGGGGGGACGACAGATACGCAGTATTTT.

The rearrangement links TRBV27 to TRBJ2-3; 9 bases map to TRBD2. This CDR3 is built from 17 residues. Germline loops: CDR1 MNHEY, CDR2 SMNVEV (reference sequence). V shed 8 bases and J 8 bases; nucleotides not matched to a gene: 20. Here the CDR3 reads CASAGRSGSGPPGTQYF. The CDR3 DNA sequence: TGTGCCAGCGCGGGACGTAGCGGGAGTGGGCCCCCCGGTACGCAGTATTTT.

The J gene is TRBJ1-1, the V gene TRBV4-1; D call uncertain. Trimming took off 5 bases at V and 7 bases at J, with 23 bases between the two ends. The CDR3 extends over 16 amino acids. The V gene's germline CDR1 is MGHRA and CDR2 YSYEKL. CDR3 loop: CASSSPTGKHYFEAFF. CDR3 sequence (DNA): TGCGCCAGCAGCTCTCCTACGGGGAAGCACTACTTTGAAGCTTTCTTT.

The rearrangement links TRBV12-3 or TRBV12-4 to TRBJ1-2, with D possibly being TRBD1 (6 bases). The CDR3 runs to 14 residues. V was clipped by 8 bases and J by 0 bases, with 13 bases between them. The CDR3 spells CASAPGGTNYGYTF. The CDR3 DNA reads TGTGCCAGCGCTCCGGGGGGCACTAACTATGGCTACACCTTC.

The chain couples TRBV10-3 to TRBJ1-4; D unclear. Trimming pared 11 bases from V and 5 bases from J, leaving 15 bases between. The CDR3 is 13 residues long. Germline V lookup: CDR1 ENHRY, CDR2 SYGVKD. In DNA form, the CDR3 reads TGTGCCGCCCGGTGGGCCCCGAATGAAAAACTGTTTTTT. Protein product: CAARWAPNEKLFF.

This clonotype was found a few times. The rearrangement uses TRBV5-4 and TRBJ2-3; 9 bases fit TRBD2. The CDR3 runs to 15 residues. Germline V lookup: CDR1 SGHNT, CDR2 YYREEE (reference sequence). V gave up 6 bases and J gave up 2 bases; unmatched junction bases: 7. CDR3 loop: CASTPLAGLTDTQYF. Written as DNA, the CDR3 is TGTGCCAGCACCCCCCTAGCGGGACTCACAGATACGCAGTATTTT.

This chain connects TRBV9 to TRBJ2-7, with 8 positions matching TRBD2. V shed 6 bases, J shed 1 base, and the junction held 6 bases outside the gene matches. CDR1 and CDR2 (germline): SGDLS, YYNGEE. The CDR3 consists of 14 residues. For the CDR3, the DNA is TGTGCCAGCACCCCGGGGGGGGTATCCTACGAGCAGTACTTC. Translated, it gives CASTPGGVSYEQYF.

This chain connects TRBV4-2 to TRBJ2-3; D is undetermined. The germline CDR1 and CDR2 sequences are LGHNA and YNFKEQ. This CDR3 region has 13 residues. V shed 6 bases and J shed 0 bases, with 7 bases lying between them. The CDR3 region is CASRLTSTDTQYF. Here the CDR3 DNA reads TGTGCCAGCAGGCTAACTAGCACAGATACGCAGTATTTT.

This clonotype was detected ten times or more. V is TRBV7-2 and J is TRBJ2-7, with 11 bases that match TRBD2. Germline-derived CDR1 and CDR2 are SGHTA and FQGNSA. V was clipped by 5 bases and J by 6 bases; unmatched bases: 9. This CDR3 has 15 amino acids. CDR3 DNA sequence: TGTGCCAGCAGCGTAACCGGGGGACTAGCGGTCGAGCAGTACTTC. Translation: CASSVTGGLAVEQYF.

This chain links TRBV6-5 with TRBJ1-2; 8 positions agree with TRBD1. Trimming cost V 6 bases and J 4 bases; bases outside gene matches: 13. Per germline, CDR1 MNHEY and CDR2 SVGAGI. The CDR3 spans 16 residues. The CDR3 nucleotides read TGTGCCAGCAGCCAGGGGTACGGACAGGGAATCTATGGCTACACCTTC. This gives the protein CASSQGYGQGIYGYTF.

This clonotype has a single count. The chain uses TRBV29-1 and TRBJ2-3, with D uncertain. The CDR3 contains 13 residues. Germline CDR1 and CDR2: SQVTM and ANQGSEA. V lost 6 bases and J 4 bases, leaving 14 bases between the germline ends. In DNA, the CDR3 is TGCAGCGTCCAGTCGGCGGCCGCAGATACGCAGTATTTT. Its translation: CSVQSAAADTQYF.